This T cell receptor beta chain was found in a study of shared T cell receptors in the human thymus. Profiling relied on immunoSEQ multiplex PCR, and the TCRdb table lists in-frame clones only, not all of them. Here the sample spans 540,000 or so clones, around 78% being singletons. The CDR3 sequence is 16 residues long. In its sample, this clone was seen a few times. The same specimen was also included in a second study, on human thymus T cells. That paper adds: Those donating were healthy Finnish infants in corrective surgery for congenital heart defects. Thymic material originated from resections removed in the course of corrective heart surgery. The authors found apparently biased V and J gene usage in thymic and blood repertoires. Reports from related research described highly overlapping thymic repertoires among unrelated individuals.

This chain joins TRBV21-1 and TRBJ2-1; TRBD1, the table's D call, lacks a check against the DNA. TRBV21-1 is a recognized pseudogene. The TCR originated in a boy under two years old with a congenital heart defect. The specimen sequenced was thymocytes. CDR3 DNA sequence: TGTGCCAGCAGCAGGAGGCAGGGGTGCACACACAATGAGCAGTTCTTC. As protein: CASSRRQGCTHNEQFF.